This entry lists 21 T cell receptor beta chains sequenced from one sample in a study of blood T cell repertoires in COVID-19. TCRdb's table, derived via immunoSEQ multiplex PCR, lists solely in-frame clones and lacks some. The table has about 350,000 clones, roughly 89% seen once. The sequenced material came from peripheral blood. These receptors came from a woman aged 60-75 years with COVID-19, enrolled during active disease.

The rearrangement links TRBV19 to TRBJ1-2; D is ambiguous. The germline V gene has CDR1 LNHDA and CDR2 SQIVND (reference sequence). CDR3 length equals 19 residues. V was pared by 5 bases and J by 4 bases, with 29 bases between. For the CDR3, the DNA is TGTGCCAGTAGTGCGCGGGGTCTAACCCCCGGTTTTTTAGTCTATGGCTACACCTTC. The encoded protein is CASSARGLTPGFLVYGYTF.

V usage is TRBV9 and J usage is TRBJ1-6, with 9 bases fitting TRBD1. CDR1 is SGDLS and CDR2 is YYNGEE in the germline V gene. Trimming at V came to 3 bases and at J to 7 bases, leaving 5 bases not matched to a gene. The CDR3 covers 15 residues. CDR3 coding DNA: TGTGCCAGCAGCGCGGGACAGGGTGGGAATTCACCCCTCCACTTT. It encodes CASSAGQGGNSPLHF. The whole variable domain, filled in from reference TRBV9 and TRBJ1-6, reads DSGVTQTPKHLITATGQRVTLRCSPRSGDLSVYWYQQSLDQGLQFLIQYYNGEERAKGNILERFSAQQFPDLHSELNLSSLELGDSALYFCASSAGQGGNSPLHFGNGTRLTVT.

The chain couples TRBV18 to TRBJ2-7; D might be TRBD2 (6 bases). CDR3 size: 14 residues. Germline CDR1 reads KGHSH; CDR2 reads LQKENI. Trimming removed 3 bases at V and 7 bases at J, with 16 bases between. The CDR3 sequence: CASSPRQGGEEQYF. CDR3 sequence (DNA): TGTGCCAGCTCACCCCGCCAGGGAGGTGAGGAGCAGTACTTC.

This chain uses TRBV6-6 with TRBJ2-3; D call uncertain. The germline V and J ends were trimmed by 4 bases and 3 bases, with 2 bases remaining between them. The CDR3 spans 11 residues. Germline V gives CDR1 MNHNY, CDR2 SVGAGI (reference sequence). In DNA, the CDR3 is TGTGCCAGCAGTTCAACAGATACGCAGTATTTT. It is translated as CASSSTDTQYF.

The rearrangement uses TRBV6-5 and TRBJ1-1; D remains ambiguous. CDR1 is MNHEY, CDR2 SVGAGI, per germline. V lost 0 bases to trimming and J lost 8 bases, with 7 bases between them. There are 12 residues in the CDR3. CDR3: CASSYSRGEAFF. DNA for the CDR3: TGTGCCAGCAGTTACTCTAGAGGCGAAGCTTTCTTT.

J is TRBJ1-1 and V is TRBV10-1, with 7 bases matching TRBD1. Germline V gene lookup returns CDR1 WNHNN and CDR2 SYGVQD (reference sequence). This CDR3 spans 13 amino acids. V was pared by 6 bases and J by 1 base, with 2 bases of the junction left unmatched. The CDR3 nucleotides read TGCGCCAGCAGGGGACAGCAGAACACTGAAGCTTTCTTT. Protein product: CASRGQQNTEAFF.

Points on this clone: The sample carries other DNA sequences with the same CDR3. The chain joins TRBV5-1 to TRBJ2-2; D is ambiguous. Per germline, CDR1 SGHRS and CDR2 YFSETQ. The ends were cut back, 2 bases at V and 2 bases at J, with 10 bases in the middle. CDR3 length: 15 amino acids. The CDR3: CASSFGGGNTGELFF. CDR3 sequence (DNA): TGCGCCAGCAGCTTTGGCGGTGGTAACACCGGGGAGCTGTTTTTT.

The CDR3: CASSGLSGRTDTQYF. The CDR3 DNA reads as TGTGCCAGCAGTGGGCTGAGCGGACGCACAGATACGCAGTATTTT. V and J are TRBV5-6 and TRBJ2-3; tentatively, D is TRBD2 (5 bases). The V gene lost 5 bases and the J gene lost 1 base, with 14 bases spanning the gap. Germline assignment: CDR1 SGHDT and CDR2 YYEEEE. CDR3 length equals 15 residues.

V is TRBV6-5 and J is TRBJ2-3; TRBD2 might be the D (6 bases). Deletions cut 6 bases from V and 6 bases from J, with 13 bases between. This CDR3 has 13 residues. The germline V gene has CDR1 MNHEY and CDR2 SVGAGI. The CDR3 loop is CASRVGTPDTQYF. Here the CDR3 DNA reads TGTGCCAGCAGAGTTGGGACTCCGGATACGCAGTATTTT.

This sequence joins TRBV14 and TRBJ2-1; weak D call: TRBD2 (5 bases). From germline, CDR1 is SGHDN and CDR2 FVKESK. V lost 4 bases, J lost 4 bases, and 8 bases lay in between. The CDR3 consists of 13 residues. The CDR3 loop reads CASSLGLYNEQFF. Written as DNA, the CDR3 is TGTGCCAGCAGCCTTGGACTGTACAATGAGCAGTTCTTC.

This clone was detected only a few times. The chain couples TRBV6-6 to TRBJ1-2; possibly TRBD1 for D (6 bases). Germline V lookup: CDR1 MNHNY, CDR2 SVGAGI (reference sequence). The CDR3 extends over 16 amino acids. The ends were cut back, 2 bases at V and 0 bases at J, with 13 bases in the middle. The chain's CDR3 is CASSYPRQASNYGYTF. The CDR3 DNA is TGTGCCAGCAGTTACCCCCGACAGGCCTCTAACTATGGCTACACCTTC.

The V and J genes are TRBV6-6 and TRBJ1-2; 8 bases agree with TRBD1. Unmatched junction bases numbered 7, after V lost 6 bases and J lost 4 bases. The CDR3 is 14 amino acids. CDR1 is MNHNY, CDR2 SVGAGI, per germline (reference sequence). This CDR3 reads CASSGQGDFYGYTF. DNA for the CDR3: TGTGCCAGCAGCGGACAGGGAGATTTCTATGGCTACACCTTC.

The CDR3 region is CAGGPTRYEQYF. The CDR3 DNA is TGTGCCGGAGGCCCTACCAGGTACGAGCAGTACTTC. The genes are TRBV28 and TRBJ2-7; a weak D match, TRBD2 (5 bases). This CDR3 contains 12 residues. The germline CDR1 and CDR2 sequences are MDHEN and SYDVKM. V shed 11 bases and J shed 4 bases, with 15 bases lying between them.

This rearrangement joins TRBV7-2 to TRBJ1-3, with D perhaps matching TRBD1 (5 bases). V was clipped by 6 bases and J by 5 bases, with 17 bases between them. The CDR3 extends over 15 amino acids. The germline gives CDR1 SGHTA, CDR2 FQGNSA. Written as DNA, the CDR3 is TGTGCCAGCAGACCTCAGGGAGGGACCCGAAACACCATATATTTT. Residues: CASRPQGGTRNTIYF.

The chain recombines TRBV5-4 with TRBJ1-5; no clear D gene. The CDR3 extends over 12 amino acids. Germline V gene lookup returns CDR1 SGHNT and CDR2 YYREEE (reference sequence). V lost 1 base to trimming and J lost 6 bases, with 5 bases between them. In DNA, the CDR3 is TGTGCCAGCAGCTTGAGAGGTCAGCCCCAGCATTTT. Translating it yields CASSLRGQPQHF.

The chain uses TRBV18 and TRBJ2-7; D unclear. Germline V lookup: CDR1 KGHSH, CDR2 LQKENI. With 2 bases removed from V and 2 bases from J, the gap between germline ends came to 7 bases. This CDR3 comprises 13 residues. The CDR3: CASSPNSPYEQYF. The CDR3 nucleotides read TGTGCCAGCTCACCAAACTCTCCCTACGAGCAGTACTTC.

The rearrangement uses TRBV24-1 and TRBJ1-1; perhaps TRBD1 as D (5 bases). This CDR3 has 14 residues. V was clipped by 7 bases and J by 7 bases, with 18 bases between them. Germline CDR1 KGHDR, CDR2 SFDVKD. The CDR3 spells CATREDSLSREAFF. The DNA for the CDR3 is TGTGCCACCAGAGAAGACAGCCTATCCCGTGAAGCTTTCTTT.

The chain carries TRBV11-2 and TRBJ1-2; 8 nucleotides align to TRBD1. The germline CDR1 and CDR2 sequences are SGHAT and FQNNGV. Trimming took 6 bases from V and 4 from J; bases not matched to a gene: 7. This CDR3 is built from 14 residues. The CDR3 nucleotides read TGTGCCAGCAGAAATATACAGGGGGGCTATGGCTACACCTTC. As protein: CASRNIQGGYGYTF. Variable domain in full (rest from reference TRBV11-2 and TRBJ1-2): EAGVAQSPRYKIIEKRQSVAFWCNPISGHATLYWYQQILGQGPKLLIQFQNNGVVDDSQLPKDRFSAERLKGVDSTLKIQPAKLEDSAVYLCASRNIQGGYGYTFGSGTRLTVV.

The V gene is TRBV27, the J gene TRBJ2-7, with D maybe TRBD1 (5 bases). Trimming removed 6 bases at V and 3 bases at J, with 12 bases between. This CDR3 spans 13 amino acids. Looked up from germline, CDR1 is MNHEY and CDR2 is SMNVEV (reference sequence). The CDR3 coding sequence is TGTGCCAGCAGCCGCGGACATCGCTACGAGCAGTACTTC. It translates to CASSRGHRYEQYF.

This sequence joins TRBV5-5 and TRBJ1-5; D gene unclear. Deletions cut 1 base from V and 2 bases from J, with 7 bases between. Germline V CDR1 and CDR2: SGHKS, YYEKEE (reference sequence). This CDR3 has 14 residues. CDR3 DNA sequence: TGTGCCAGCAGCTTGATCACAGGCAATCAGCCCCAGCATTTT. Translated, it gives CASSLITGNQPQHF.

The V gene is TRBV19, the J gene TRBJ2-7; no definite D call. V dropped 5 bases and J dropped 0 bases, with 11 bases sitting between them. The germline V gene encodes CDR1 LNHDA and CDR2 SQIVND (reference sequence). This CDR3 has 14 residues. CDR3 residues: CASSPTTPSYEQYF. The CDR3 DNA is TGTGCCAGTAGTCCCACAACCCCCTCCTACGAGCAGTACTTC.